Each of the 16 T cell receptor beta chains below was sequenced from the same sample in a study of shared clonotypes between healthy human individuals. TCRdb's copy holds only in-frame clones and misses some; the assay was immunoSEQ multiplex PCR. The sample shows 2.3 million or so clones, about 92% of them seen only once. What was sequenced was naive CD4+ T cells from PBMCs. Stated subset: CD45RA+ positively selected. The receptors shown here come from a man younger than 35 in good health. Some clones in this sample may be carry-over from other donors' samples.

The chain combines TRBV19 with TRBJ1-2; unclear D gene. The CDR3 length is 14 residues. V dropped 5 bases and J dropped 3 bases, with 13 bases sitting between them. In germline, CDR1 is LNHDA, CDR2 SQIVND (reference sequence). CDR3 DNA: TGTGCCAGTAGTTCTTCGTGGGAGGACTATGGCTACACCTTC. This gives the protein CASSSSWEDYGYTF.

There are a few counts of this clone. The chain couples TRBV4-3 to TRBJ2-7; the D gene is possibly TRBD1 (6 bases). In germline, CDR1 is LGHNA, CDR2 YSLEER. The germline V and J ends were trimmed by 7 bases and 4 bases, with 17 bases remaining between them. This CDR3 is built from 14 residues. The CDR3 reads CASTRDMSWYEQYF. CDR3 nucleotide sequence: TGCGCCAGCACCCGGGACATGAGTTGGTACGAGCAGTACTTC.

The gene calls are TRBV29-1 and TRBJ2-1; D remains ambiguous. CDR1 is SQVTM, CDR2 ANQGSEA, per germline. Trimming took 3 bases from V and 0 from J, leaving 6 bases between them. The length of the CDR3 is 13 residues. The CDR3 loop is CSVDVNSYNEQFF. Written as DNA, the CDR3 is TGCAGCGTTGATGTCAACTCCTACAATGAGCAGTTCTTC.

The CDR3 region has the DNA TGTGCCAGCCGGTTCAGGGGGACAGGCACCGGGGAGCTGTTTTTT. It yields the protein CASRFRGTGTGELFF. V gene TRBV11-2 combines with J gene TRBJ2-2; 8 nucleotides agree with TRBD1. From germline, CDR1 is SGHAT and CDR2 FQNNGV. After removal of 8 bases from V and 4 bases from J, the junction contained 9 bases not matched to a gene. This CDR3 has 15 amino acids.

This clone was observed a single time. The V gene is TRBV5-1, the J gene TRBJ2-7; TRBD2 might be the D (6 bases). The CDR3 totals 12 residues. Deletions cut 4 bases from V and 12 bases from J, with 17 bases between. CDR1 is SGHRS, CDR2 YFSETQ, per germline. In nucleotides, the CDR3 is TGCGCCAGCAGCCTTGGGGGGACGGGTGTGTACTTC. Amino acid sequence: CASSLGGTGVYF.

The chain employs TRBV11-3 and TRBJ1-1, with D perhaps matching TRBD1 (5 bases). V lost 1 base to trimming and J lost 5 bases, with 11 bases between them. This CDR3 spans 14 amino acids. Germline V gene sequence: CDR1 SGHNT, CDR2 YENEEA. The CDR3 is CASSLGGRGTEAFF. The CDR3 DNA reads as TGTGCCAGCAGCTTAGGCGGCCGGGGGACTGAAGCTTTCTTT.

The V call is TRBV9, the J call TRBJ1-3; D is unresolved. This CDR3 spans 14 amino acids. The V and J ends lost 4 bases and 4 bases respectively, with 12 bases between them. Germline values: CDR1 SGDLS, CDR2 YYNGEE. The CDR3 DNA sequence: TGTGCCAGCAGCCCACTGGCAGCCGGAAACACCATATATTTT. This translates into CASSPLAAGNTIYF. Filled out from reference TRBV9 and TRBJ1-3, the complete variable domain reads DSGVTQTPKHLITATGQRVTLRCSPRSGDLSVYWYQQSLDQGLQFLIQYYNGEERAKGNILERFSAQQFPDLHSELNLSSLELGDSALYFCASSPLAAGNTIYFGEGSWLTVV.

J is TRBJ2-2 and V is TRBV19, with TRBD2 identical over 9 bases. J lost 5 bases, V lost 6 bases, and 7 bases had no gene match. The CDR3 spans 15 residues. Germline CDR1 LNHDA, CDR2 SQIVND (reference sequence). The CDR3 loop is CASSPSGRLTGELFF. DNA of the CDR3: TGTGCCAGTAGCCCCAGCGGGAGGTTAACCGGGGAGCTGTTTTTT.

The genes are TRBV11-3 and TRBJ2-7; tentatively, D is TRBD1 or TRBD2 (5 bases each). Trimming stripped 2 bases from V and 5 bases from J, with 10 bases between. This CDR3 region has 13 residues. Germline CDR1 SGHNT, CDR2 YENEEA. DNA for the CDR3: TGTGCCAGCAGCTTACGGGACGGCAACGAGCAGTACTTC. Its translation is CASSLRDGNEQYF.

A remark on this clone: This sample includes further DNA sequences coding for the same CDR3. The chain carries TRBV4-1 and TRBJ1-5, with a weak D call TRBD1 (6 bases). V was trimmed by 1 base and J by 1 base, leaving 8 bases between them. There are 15 residues in the CDR3. Germline CDR1 MGHRA, CDR2 YSYEKL. CDR3 nucleotide sequence: TGCGCCAGCAGCCAAGGGGGGGCAAGCAATCAGCCCCAGCATTTT. It specifies CASSQGGASNQPQHF.

The genes are TRBV9 and TRBJ1-4; possible D gene TRBD1, 6 bases. The germline CDR1 and CDR2 sequences are SGDLS and YYNGEE. V was clipped by 3 bases and J by 4 bases, with 7 bases between them. The CDR3 is 13 residues long. The CDR3 nucleotides are TGTGCCAGCAGCGGACAGGATAATGAAAAACTGTTTTTT. It yields the protein CASSGQDNEKLFF.

This clone appeared once. This rearrangement joins TRBV28 to TRBJ2-5; 12 bases map to TRBD2. CDR3 size: 18 residues. The ends lost 6 bases at V and 4 bases at J; junction bases unmatched: 15. Germline CDR1 reads MDHEN; CDR2 reads SYDVKM. CDR3 sequence (DNA): TGTGCCAGCAGCTTCTATGCTAGCGGGAGGGCCCTCGGAGAGACCCAGTACTTC. Translating it yields CASSFYASGRALGETQYF.

J is TRBJ1-1 and V is TRBV19; D uncertain. V shed 6 bases and J shed 4 bases, with 15 bases lying between them. The CDR3 spans 14 residues. Germline values: CDR1 LNHDA, CDR2 SQIVND (reference sequence). CDR3 loop: CASREALWGTEAFF. In nucleotides, the CDR3 is TGTGCCAGTAGAGAGGCCCTTTGGGGCACTGAAGCTTTCTTT.

V is TRBV7-2 and J is TRBJ2-7; 9 nucleotides line up with TRBD1. V dropped 0 bases and J dropped 7; count of bases not matched to a gene: 13. The CDR3 has 17 amino acids. CDR1 is SGHTA, CDR2 FQGNSA, per germline. CDR3 loop: CASSLAILRDREEEQYF. In DNA, the CDR3 is TGTGCCAGCAGCTTAGCGATTCTTCGGGACAGGGAAGAAGAGCAGTACTTC. Based on the CDR3 plus reference TRBV7-2 and TRBJ2-7, the full variable domain is GAGVSQSPSNKVTEKGKDVELRCDPISGHTALYWYRQSLGQGLEFLIYFQGNSAPDKSGLPSDRFSAERTGGSVSTLTIQRTQQEDSAVYLCASSLAILRDREEEQYFGPGTRLTVT.

This clone has just one count. The genes are TRBV28 and TRBJ2-5, with D possibly matching TRBD2 (7 bases). V lost 1 base and J lost 6, with 18 bases in between. The CDR3 is 16 amino acids. CDR1 is MDHEN, CDR2 SYDVKM, per germline. For the CDR3, the DNA is TGTGCCAGCAGTTTATCGTCAGGGGAGGGCCCGAAGACCCAGTACTTC. Translation gives CASSLSSGEGPKTQYF.

This rearrangement joins TRBV10-3 to TRBJ2-7, with D hard to call. Trimming stripped 7 bases from V and 0 bases from J, with 10 bases between. This CDR3 comprises 13 residues. Germline CDR1 is ENHRY and CDR2 is SYGVKD. DNA of the CDR3: TGTGCCATCACCCAAAGTCCCTCCTACGAGCAGTACTTC. The encoded protein is CAITQSPSYEQYF.